The clone carrying this T cell receptor beta chain was seen at least ten times. Its antigen remains unidentified. The record originates from a study of blood T cells in healthy people across ages. Study-wide background: Per every two T cells, about one barcoded beta molecule was captured by template switching.

It was with a sample-barcoded 5' primer and a J-beta primer mix that a second PCR of roughly 7 to 12 cycles was run. TCRdb independently ran MiXCR on the 5' RACE reads; one entry per CDR3 protein. This table holds about 930,000 distinct CDR3 sequences, 25% to 35% found once. Per sample, no less than 5.5 micrograms of total RNA were extracted. General study results and limits: The unknown donor CMV status may have confounded expanded clonotype changes.

CDR3 length equals 14 residues. V lost 6 bases, J lost 2 bases, and 14 bases lay in between. These same data were also listed under a study on T cells of mothers and their children.

The origin of this receptor is a middle-aged woman in good health. Sequencing input: blood. This chain connects TRBV12-3 or TRBV12-4 to TRBJ2-7; a possible D gene is TRBD1 (6 bases). The CDR3 region is CASSPGVQTYEQYF. CDR3 coding DNA: TGTGCCAGCAGCCCAGGGGTCCAGACCTACGAGCAGTACTTC.